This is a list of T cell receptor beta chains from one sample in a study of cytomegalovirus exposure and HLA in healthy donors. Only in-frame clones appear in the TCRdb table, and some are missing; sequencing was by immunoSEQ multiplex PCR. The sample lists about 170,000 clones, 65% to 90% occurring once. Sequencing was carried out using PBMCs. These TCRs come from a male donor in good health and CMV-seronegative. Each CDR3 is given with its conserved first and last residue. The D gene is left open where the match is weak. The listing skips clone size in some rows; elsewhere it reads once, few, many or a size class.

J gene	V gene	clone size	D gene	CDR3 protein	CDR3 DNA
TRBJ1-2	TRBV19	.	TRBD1	CASSATGGLYGYTF	TGTGCCAGTAGTGCCACAGGGGGCCTCTATGGCTACACCTTC
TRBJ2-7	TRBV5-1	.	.	CASSLAGTHYSYEQYF	TGCGCCAGCAGCTTGGCCGGGACACACTACTCCTACGAGCAGTACTTC
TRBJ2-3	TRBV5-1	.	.	CASSLAAGTDTQYF	TGCGCCAGCAGCTTAGCGGCAGGCACAGATACGCAGTATTTT
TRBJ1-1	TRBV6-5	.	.	CASNSLMVNTEAFF	TGTGCCAGCAACAGTCTAATGGTGAACACTGAAGCTTTCTTT
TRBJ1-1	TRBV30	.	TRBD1	CASRDRPNTEAFF	TGTGCCTCCCGGGACAGACCGAACACTGAAGCTTTCTTT
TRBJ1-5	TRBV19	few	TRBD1	CASSSRTGKASNQPQHF	TGTGCCAGTAGTTCCCGGACAGGGAAGGCGAGCAATCAGCCCCAGCATTTT
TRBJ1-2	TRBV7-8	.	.	CASSPDRGGYGYTF	TGTGCCAGCAGCCCCGACCGCGGGGGCTATGGCTACACCTTC
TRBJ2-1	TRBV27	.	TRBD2	CASSLWSGGANEQFF	TGTGCCAGCAGTTTATGGAGCGGGGGGGCAAATGAGCAGTTCTTC
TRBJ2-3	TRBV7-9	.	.	CASSLHTDTQYF	TGTGCCAGCAGCTTACACACAGATACGCAGTATTTT
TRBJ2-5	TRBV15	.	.	CATSGGTWETQYF	TGTGCCACCAGCGGCGGGACTTGGGAGACCCAGTACTTC
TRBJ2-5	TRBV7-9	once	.	CASSSPTRSPGRGWETQYF	TGTGCCAGCAGCTCTCCAACCAGGTCACCGGGAAGAGGGTGGGAGACCCAGTACTTC
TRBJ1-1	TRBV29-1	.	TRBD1	CSVDKTGGTEAFF	TGCAGCGTGGATAAGACAGGGGGAACCGAAGCTTTCTTT
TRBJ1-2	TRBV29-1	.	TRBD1	CSVPLGDRAYGYTF	TGCAGCGTCCCTCTGGGGGACAGGGCCTATGGCTACACCTTC
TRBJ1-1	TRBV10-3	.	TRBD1	CAITLGQDTEAFF	TGTGCCATCACCCTTGGACAGGACACTGAAGCTTTCTTT
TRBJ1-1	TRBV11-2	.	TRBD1	CASSIRDRGLNTEAFF	TGTGCCAGCAGCATCCGGGACAGGGGACTGAACACTGAAGCTTTCTTT
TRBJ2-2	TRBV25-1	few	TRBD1	CASSDHLGQGARTGELFF	TGTGCCAGCAGTGACCATTTGGGACAGGGGGCGCGGACCGGGGAGCTGTTTTTT
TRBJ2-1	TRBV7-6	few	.	CASSPRLDPYNEQFF	TGTGCCAGCAGCCCTAGACTCGATCCCTACAATGAGCAGTTCTTC
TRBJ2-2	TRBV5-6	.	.	CASSLSLNTGELFF	TGTGCCAGCAGCTTGTCTCTAAACACCGGGGAGCTGTTTTTT
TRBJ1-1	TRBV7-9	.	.	CASSLPGAMNTEAFF	TGTGCCAGCAGCCTACCAGGGGCCATGAACACTGAAGCTTTCTTT
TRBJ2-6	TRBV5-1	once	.	CASSLSGAAGANVLTF	TGCGCCAGCAGCTTGTCAGGGGCGGCTGGGGCCAACGTCCTGACTTTC
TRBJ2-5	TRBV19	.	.	CASIYSEGRKTQYF	TGTGCCAGTATTTATAGTGAGGGGAGGAAGACCCAGTACTTC
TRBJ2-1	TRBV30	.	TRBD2	CAWRGLAGGPTNEQFF	TGTGCCTGGAGGGGACTAGCGGGGGGGCCAACCAATGAGCAGTTCTTC
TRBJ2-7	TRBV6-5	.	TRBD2	CASSFAGGEQYF	TGTGCCAGCAGTTTCGCCGGGGGGGAGCAGTACTTC
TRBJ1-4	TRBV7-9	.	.	CASSLSYEKLFF	TGTGCCAGCAGCTTATCTTATGAAAAACTGTTTTTT
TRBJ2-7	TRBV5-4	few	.	CASRAGQISYEQYF	TGTGCCAGCAGGGCGGGGCAAATCTCCTACGAGCAGTACTTC
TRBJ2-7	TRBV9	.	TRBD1	CASSVATTGGAGGEQYF	TGTGCCAGCAGCGTAGCTACGACAGGGGGAGCAGGGGGCGAGCAGTACTTC
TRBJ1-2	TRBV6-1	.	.	CASSEVPDYGYTF	TGTGCCAGCAGTGAAGTCCCCGACTATGGCTACACCTTC
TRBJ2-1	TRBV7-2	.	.	CASSPGEGGFREQFF	TGTGCCAGCAGCCCCGGGGAGGGGGGGTTCCGGGAGCAGTTCTTC
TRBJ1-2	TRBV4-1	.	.	CASSQETLRGTLLRGYTF	TGCGCCAGCAGCCAAGAGACACTTCGGGGTACCCTGCTTCGTGGCTACACCTTC
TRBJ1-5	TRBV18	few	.	CASSPSGRSNQPQHF	TGTGCCAGCTCACCAAGTGGGAGGAGCAATCAGCCCCAGCATTTT
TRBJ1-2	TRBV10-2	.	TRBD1	CASISTGGGYTF	TGCGCCAGCATTTCAACAGGGGGCGGCTACACCTTC
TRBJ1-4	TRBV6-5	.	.	CASSSSGIGEKLFF	TGTGCCAGCAGTAGCTCAGGGATCGGAGAAAAACTGTTTTTT
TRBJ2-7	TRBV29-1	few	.	CSVDGGGASYEQYF	TGCAGCGTTGACGGAGGGGGCGCCTCCTACGAGCAGTACTTC
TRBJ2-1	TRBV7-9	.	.	CASSSPRGNYNEQFF	TGTGCCAGCAGCTCCCCCCGGGGGAACTACAATGAGCAGTTCTTC
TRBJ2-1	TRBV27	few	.	CASSFRLENEQFF	TGTGCCAGCAGTTTCAGACTAGAAAATGAGCAGTTCTTC
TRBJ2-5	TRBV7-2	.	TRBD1	CASSLDRGETQYF	TGTGCCAGCAGCTTGGACAGGGGTGAGACCCAGTACTTC
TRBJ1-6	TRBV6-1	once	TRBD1	CASRERTGNNSPLHF	TGTGCCAGCAGGGAGAGGACAGGGAATAATTCACCCCTCCACTTT
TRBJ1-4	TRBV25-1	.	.	CASTMAHSEKLFF	TGTGCCAGCACGATGGCTCATTCGGAAAAACTGTTTTTT
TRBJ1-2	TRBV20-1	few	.	CRATGLYGYTF	TGCAGGGCGACAGGTCTTTATGGCTACACCTTC
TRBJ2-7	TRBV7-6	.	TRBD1	CASSKGQAYEQYF	TGTGCCAGCAGCAAGGGACAGGCCTACGAGCAGTACTTC
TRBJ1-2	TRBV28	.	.	CASSYRPVYGYTF	TGTGCCAGCAGTTACAGGCCCGTTTATGGCTACACCTTC
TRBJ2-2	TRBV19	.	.	CASSIDSSNTGELFF	TGTGCCAGTAGTATCGACAGTTCGAACACCGGGGAGCTGTTTTTT